This entry concerns a single T cell receptor (beta chain). No antigen is known for it. The sample holds no much larger clone one base away, and base qualities are not on file. TCR CDR3 regions were amplified from genomic DNA by multiplex PCR using the deep immunoSEQ assay. Genomic DNA extracted from each cell subset was distributed evenly over all wells of several immunoSEQ 96-well plates, and each plate served as one replicate. For sorted subsets, about 200 ng genomic DNA, equal to about 30,000 T cell genomes, was loaded into each replicate PCR. Purified libraries were quantified with a Qubit 3.0 fluorometer, sized on a Bioanalyzer 2100, and re-quantified with the KAPA Library Quantification kit. A separate single-read 150-cycle Illumina NextSeq 550 flow cell was used to sequence each immunoSEQ 96-well plate. The study's own analysis went as follows. Because only junctional sequences without quality scores were contained in the immunoSEQ output, filtering matching that applied to full-length reads could not be performed. Sequences were annotated with PyIR, a Python wrapper for IgBLAST v1.9, using IMGT germline references to assign V/J genes and CDR3. Reads were filtered out if the reads had weak V/J assignments (E-value above 1e-6), no CDR3, stop codons, out-of-frame junctions, or ambiguous translated residues. V3J clonotypes were defined as sequences sharing an identical inferred V gene, J gene, and CDR3 amino acid sequence. Percentage overlap between repertoires was computed as shared unique clonotypes divided by the size of the smaller repertoire. Richness of each repertoire was evaluated using RTK rarefaction, the Chao1 estimator, and Recon v2.1 estimates of unobserved clonotypes. Generation probabilities were computed with OLGA for all TCRbeta clonotypes obtained by the gDNA method from a few donors. TCRdb limited this immuneACCESS table to in-frame rearrangements with V and J called. A share of clones is missing; checked studies link under half to unresolved V genes, and the rest is unexplained. Clone size and the V and J calls come from that table; the DNA yielded D and trimming. For this sample there are 550,000 to 850,000 clones; roughly 70% appear just once. Clones ranked in the top ten supply less than 2% of the sample.

The data were taken from a study of shared clonotypes between healthy human individuals (dated by TCRdb to the early 2020s). About the study as a whole: Three men and two women, aged 18 to 49 years, made up the cohort. For each donor, CD4 naive and CD4 memory were each given three plates, CD8 naive was given two plates, and CD8 memory was given one plate. To estimate repertoire size and how much clonotypes are shared between individuals, the study performed deep sequencing of blood TCR repertoires from 4 to 6 healthy adults. To increase sequencing depth and limit assay-specific biases, TCR repertoire library preparation and sequencing were carried out by different laboratories using diverse techniques. Per donor, leukapheresis produced somewhere between about 0.94 and 9 billion PBMCs.

General study outcomes and caveats: Estimated clonotype richness was generally larger for naive than for memory subsets. Sampling was limited to blood, and TCR repertoires in tissue likely differ from TCR repertoires in blood. Rarefaction of sorted-subset datasets indicated incomplete sequencing despite the large sequencing depth. Pairwise subsampling led to the expectation that sequencing depth would affect the degree of clonotype sharing among donors. About 4.5% of naive CD4, around 3.6% of naive CD8, approximately 2.2% of memory CD4, and more than 0.35% of memory CD8 clonotypes were shared across several donors. Because the study included a small number of donors, the genetic and exposure-history diversity represented was limited. Compared with non-shared clonotypes, the clonotypes found in all four sorted-subset donors had higher generation probabilities.

The donors were healthy, HIV-negative adults who had no recently reported acute infections or vaccinations. Every donor was a Caucasian adult residing in Nashville, Tennessee, USA. Magnetic negative selection was used to enrich CD4+ T cells, after which naive cells were positively selected on CD45RA and the negative fraction became the memory subset. Blood was collected by leukapheresis, and PBMCs were isolated by Ficoll-Histopaque density gradient centrifugation and then cryopreserved in liquid nitrogen vapor phase. Purity and quantity of every magnetically sorted T cell population were checked by analytical flow cytometry. Genomic DNA was isolated from each sorted fraction and quantified by UV absorbance on a Nanodrop 2000c. The clonotype originates from a woman aged 25 to 39 in good health. Sequencing was done on a sample of memory CD4+ T cells sorted from blood. What the cell subset or site label conveys for this sample: CD45RA-negative fraction.

The CDR3 region has the sequence CAGQRVASTDTQYF. The DNA sequence is given as TGTGCCGGGCAACGGGTTGCTAGCACAGATACGCAGTATTTT. The V and J genes are TRBV2 and TRBJ2-3, with the D gene call left open. V loses 11 bases, J loses 0 bases, and the germline ends lie 15 bases apart. From the cysteine up to the phenylalanine, the CDR3 has a length of 14 residues. Just CDR3 DNA is preserved here, 42 bases in frame from base 1. Via the germline V gene, CDR1 is SNHLY and CDR2 FYNNEI. This CDR3, with the reference TRBV2 and TRBJ2-3 proteins standing in past its ends, gives the full variable domain EPEVTQTPSHQVTQMGQEVILRCVPISNHLYFYWYRQILGQKVEFLVSFYNNEISEKSEIFDDQFSVERPDGSNFTLKIRSTKLEDSAMYFCAGQRVASTDTQYFGPGTRLTVL.